The T cell receptor (beta chain) described here comes from a study of T cell responses to AZD1222 COVID-19 vaccine. Study outcomes and limitations: The donors showed a predominance of white British ancestry and of females, with possible underestimation of clonal diversity.

Turning to this clone: Its target is unknown.

Produced via immunoSEQ multiplex PCR; TCRdb's table is partial and in-frame only. In the table there are more than 20,000 clones, 87% of which are singletons. Trimming shortened V by 5 bases and J by 0 bases, and 11 bases separated the two germline ends. CDR3 length equals 16 residues. Germline loops: CDR1 MGHRA, CDR2 YSYEKL. This chain joins TRBV4-1 and TRBJ1-6; tentative D call: TRBD1 (5 bases). The sample here was peripheral blood, taken 28 days after the second AZD1222 dose. The receptor was derived from an adult who received the AZD1222 COVID-19 vaccine. The CDR3 coding sequence is TGCGCCAGCAGCGGATCAGGGAGCTCCTATAATTCACCCCTCCACTTT. As protein: CASSGSGSSYNSPLHF.